A single sample gave rise to the 22 T cell receptor beta chains below, sequenced in a study of T cells in Graves' hyperthyroidism and ophthalmopathy. TCR beta CDR3 sequences were amplified from RNA transcripts. The HTBI primer set was used in a first-round RT-PCR of the TCR CDR3. TCRdb processed the multiplex PCR reads anew with MiXCR; each CDR3 protein has one entry. The sample contains more than 500,000 distinct CDR3 sequences, approximately 15% of which appear only once. The specimen sequenced was blood. These receptors originate from a woman aged 40 to 50 with Graves' ophthalmopathy.

This clonotype has just a few counts. This rearrangement joins TRBV5-1 to TRBJ2-7, with D unresolved. CDR1 is SGHRS, CDR2 YFSETQ, per germline. V lost 0 bases and J lost 6, with 13 bases in between. The CDR3 spans 14 residues. The CDR3 DNA follows: TGCGCCAGCAGCTTGGTGGGCCGCATAAGCGAGCAGTACTTC. It yields the protein CASSLVGRISEQYF.

This clonotype was recorded once. The gene calls are TRBV29-1 and TRBJ1-4; D is unclear. Germline CDR1 reads SQVTM; CDR2 reads ANQGSEA. CDR3 length: 13 residues. Trimming took 2 bases from V and 4 from J, leaving 8 bases between them. The CDR3 DNA follows: TGCAGCGTTGAACACGGAAATAATGAAAAACTGTTTTTT. Encoded protein: CSVEHGNNEKLFF.

Many counts were recorded for this clonotype. J is TRBJ2-7 and V is TRBV12-3 or TRBV12-4; possibly TRBD2 for D (5 bases). V was cut by 5 bases and J by 6 bases, with 17 bases left in between. This CDR3 is built from 14 residues. CDR3 in DNA: TGTGCCAGCAGTCCCGTGACACCCGGAGGCGAGCAGTACTTC. Translating it yields CASSPVTPGGEQYF.

Ten or more counts support this clonotype. This chain joins TRBV2 and TRBJ1-1; D is uncertain. The CDR3 contains 14 residues. V was shortened by 0 bases and J by 7 bases, with 12 bases between the two germline ends. Germline V gene sequence: CDR1 SNHLY, CDR2 FYNNEI. The CDR3 nucleotides read TGTGCCAGCAGTGAAGCTCTGTTCCAGAATGAAGCTTTCTTT. This translates into CASSEALFQNEAFF.

In its sample, this clonotype was seen many times. The rearrangement uses TRBV6-5 and TRBJ2-4, with TRBD1 identical over 10 bases. The CDR3 is made up of 14 amino acids. The junction had 0 bases not matched to a gene; V was cut back by 0 bases and J by 7 bases. Germline V lookup: CDR1 MNHEY, CDR2 SVGAGI. Here the CDR3 reads CASSYSDRGNIQYF. The CDR3 DNA reads as TGTGCCAGCAGTTACTCGGACAGGGGGAACATTCAGTACTTC.

In this sample, this clonotype turned up a few times. This clone may be a read error of a much larger clone one base away. The chain's CDR3 is CASSQHSRGYTGELFF. The CDR3 nucleotides read TGTGCCAGCAGTCAACACTCAAGGGGGTACACCGGGGAGCTGTTTTTT. This chain joins TRBV12-3 or TRBV12-4 and TRBJ2-2; D is possibly TRBD1 (6 bases). This CDR3 comprises 16 residues. Trimming stripped 5 bases from V and 3 bases from J, with 16 bases between.

Many counts were recorded for this clonotype. The CDR3 sequence: CASRKPGTGANVLTF. CDR3 coding DNA: TGTGCCAGCAGAAAACCAGGCACTGGGGCCAACGTCCTGACTTTC. The genes are TRBV6-2 or TRBV6-3 and TRBJ2-6; D call uncertain. The germline V gene has CDR1 MNHEY and CDR2 SVGEGT. The CDR3 spans 15 residues. Trimming cost V 6 bases and J 2 bases, with 11 bases left between them.

This clonotype was picked up many times. V usage is TRBV6-5 and J usage is TRBJ1-2, with D hard to call. Trimming removed 6 bases at V and 5 bases at J, with 16 bases between. Germline CDR1 is MNHEY and CDR2 is SVGAGI. The CDR3 is 14 amino acids. The CDR3 DNA reads as TGTGCCAGCAGCGGAGGAGGCGCGGTTTATGGCTACACCTTC. It codes for CASSGGGAVYGYTF.

The CDR3 nucleotides are TGTGCCAGCACCGGTGGGACTAGCGGGATAATCGGGGAGCTGTTTTTT. It specifies CASTGGTSGIIGELFF. The chain carries TRBV6-1 and TRBJ2-2, with 13 nucleotides matching TRBD2. V lost 7 bases to trimming and J lost 7 bases; unmatched junction nucleotides: 9. The CDR3 loop spans 16 amino acids. Per germline, CDR1 MNHNS and CDR2 SASEGT.

This clonotype was observed a few times. J is TRBJ2-4 and V is TRBV3-1; TRBD2 matches at 7 bases. Looked up from germline, CDR1 is LGHDT and CDR2 is YNNKEL (reference sequence). V gave up 4 bases and J gave up 4 bases; unmatched junction bases: 10. This CDR3 has 16 residues. The DNA of the CDR3 is TGTGCCAGCAGCCTCGCCTGGGGGGGTATTAAAAACATTCAGTACTTC. The encoded protein is CASSLAWGGIKNIQYF.

This clonotype was counted at least ten times. The CDR3 bases are TGTGCCACCACTCTAACGGGATATGGCTACACCTTC. Translating it yields CATTLTGYGYTF. The V and J genes are TRBV6-5 and TRBJ1-2; unclear D gene. The CDR3 covers 12 residues. V shed 10 bases and J shed 5 bases, with 14 bases lying between them. In germline, CDR1 is MNHEY, CDR2 SVGAGI.

This clonotype was recorded many times. V gene TRBV6-2 or TRBV6-3 combines with J gene TRBJ1-5; D gene unclear. The CDR3 has 13 amino acids. The germline V gene has CDR1 MNHEY and CDR2 SVGEGT. The ends were cut back, 4 bases at V and 7 bases at J, with 11 bases in the middle. Written as DNA, the CDR3 is TGTGCCAGCAGTTCATCCGCAGTCCAGCCCCAGCATTTT. Protein product: CASSSSAVQPQHF.

This clonotype was detected ten times or more. V is TRBV7-9 and J is TRBJ1-1, with 11 bases identical to TRBD1. Germline values: CDR1 SEHNR, CDR2 FQNEAQ (reference sequence). The CDR3 runs 15 residues. Trimming at V came to 5 bases and at J to 8 bases, leaving 10 bases not matched to a gene. DNA of the CDR3: TGTGCCAGCAGCCTTAAGGCCGGGACAGGGGGAGAAGCTTTCTTT. The encoded protein is CASSLKAGTGGEAFF.

At least ten counts were recorded for this clonotype. The chain is built from TRBV5-1 and TRBJ2-7; 10 bases are shared with TRBD2. The germline V gene has CDR1 SGHRS and CDR2 YFSETQ. This CDR3 spans 16 amino acids. V lost 3 bases and J lost 3; bases outside the gene matches: 9. The CDR3 protein is CASSSYLAGEGYEQYF. The CDR3 coding sequence is TGCGCCAGCAGCTCCTACCTAGCGGGAGAGGGCTACGAGCAGTACTTC.

This clonotype was seen repeatedly, ten times or more. This chain connects TRBV14 to TRBJ1-2, with 8 bases aligning to TRBD1. The CDR3 contains 17 residues. J was trimmed by 3 bases and V by 4 bases; bases with no gene match: 13. Germline V gives CDR1 SGHDN, CDR2 FVKESK. The CDR3 protein is CASSPGTGGIFDYGYTF. CDR3 coding DNA: TGTGCCAGCAGCCCGGGGACAGGTGGAATATTTGACTATGGCTACACCTTC.

V usage is TRBV4-3 and J usage is TRBJ1-2, with 7 bases matching TRBD1. This CDR3 comprises 15 residues. V trimming: 3 bases; J trimming: 4 bases; junction bases outside the gene matches: 8. From germline, CDR1 is LGHNA and CDR2 YSLEER. The CDR3 DNA follows: TGCGCCAGCAGCCAGGATGCCGGGACAGCCTATGGCTACACCTTC. Translation gives CASSQDAGTAYGYTF.

This clonotype was counted ten times or more. The V gene is TRBV4-1, the J gene TRBJ1-3; 7 nucleotides agree with TRBD1. V was clipped by 2 bases and J by 4 bases; unmatched bases: 11. Germline V gene sequence: CDR1 MGHRA, CDR2 YSYEKL. The CDR3 spans 17 residues. The CDR3 DNA is TGCGCCAGCAGCCAACAGCTAAGACAGGGTTGGGGAAACACCATATATTTT. Protein sequence: CASSQQLRQGWGNTIYF.

This clonotype was observed many times. The junction differs from germline at one of its ends, possibly a read error. The chain has TRBV27 and TRBJ2-5, with 7 bases identical to TRBD1. The germline V gene has CDR1 MNHEY and CDR2 SMNVEV (reference sequence). This CDR3 contains 14 residues. The DNA for the CDR3 is TGTGCCTGCAGCCCAGAAACAGGGGTCGAGACCCAGTACTTC. This codes for CACSPETGVETQYF.

This clonotype has just a few counts. The chain recombines TRBV25-1 with TRBJ2-3; D unclear. Deletions cut 1 base from V and 2 bases from J, with 13 bases between. This CDR3 comprises 16 residues. Germline V CDR1 and CDR2: MGHDK, SYGVNS. The CDR3 protein is CASSEFGGPITDTQYF. DNA of the CDR3: TGTGCCAGCAGTGAATTCGGCGGACCCATCACAGATACGCAGTATTTT.

Ten or more counts support this clonotype. The rearrangement joins TRBV11-2 to TRBJ2-7; 7 bases are shared with TRBD2. The germline gives CDR1 SGHAT, CDR2 FQNNGV. This CDR3 comprises 17 residues. V lost 5 bases to trimming and J lost 3 bases; unmatched junction nucleotides: 16. CDR3 in amino acids: CASSPPGGRENRYEQYF. CDR3 nucleotide sequence: TGTGCCAGCAGCCCTCCCGGCGGGCGGGAGAACCGCTACGAGCAGTACTTC.

This clonotype was counted at least ten times. V usage is TRBV5-6 and J usage is TRBJ2-7; the D is unclear. V was pared by 3 bases and J by 6 bases, with 16 bases between. Germline assignment: CDR1 SGHDT and CDR2 YYEEEE. The CDR3 is 14 residues long. The CDR3, as DNA: TGTGCCAGCAGCTCCTCCAGCGCGTTCGTCGAGCAGTACTTC. Residues: CASSSSSAFVEQYF.

The sample holds many counts of this clonotype. The chain is built from TRBV29-1 and TRBJ2-5; no clear D gene. The CDR3 extends over 13 amino acids. Germline V lookup: CDR1 SQVTM, CDR2 ANQGSEA. V was shortened by 4 bases and J by 7 bases, with 16 bases between the two germline ends. The CDR3 region is CSVVPGAAGTQYF. In DNA form, the CDR3 reads TGCAGCGTTGTACCGGGCGCGGCCGGGACCCAGTACTTC.